This T cell receptor beta chain is from a study of vaccination and CD4 T cells after COVID-19. Study-wide background: After nasal swab PCR-confirmed SARS-CoV-2, fewer than ten convalescents had mild disease and one severe. Post-COVID draws followed diagnosis by a median roughly 99 days (range 35 to 161). The post-vaccine samples came a median about 77 days after dose two (range 14 to 241).

TCRdb re-derived calls from the PCR reads in MiXCR, one entry per CDR3 protein. The data contain 25,000 or so distinct CDR3 sequences, around 53% of them singletons. The PCR-positive dates, March through December 2020, came before the US Alpha, Beta and Delta variants. With 4 bases removed from V and 1 base from J, the gap between germline ends came to 15 bases. The CDR3 sequence is 16 residues long. The germline V gene has CDR1 MNHEY and CDR2 SMNVEV (reference sequence). This receptor was obtained from a human donor who had recovered from COVID-19. The chain employs TRBV27 and TRBJ2-3, with a possible D match to TRBD2 (6 bases). The input for sequencing was CD4+ T cells from blood, taken before SARS-CoV-2 vaccination. The CDR3 protein is CASSSYFSGRTDTQYF. The CDR3 region has the DNA TGTGCCAGCAGTTCCTACTTTAGCGGTCGCACAGATACGCAGTATTTT.